Listed here are 2 T cell receptor beta chains from one sample, sequenced in a study of cytomegalovirus exposure and HLA in healthy donors. The PCR was carried out with 60 Vbeta primers and 13 Jbeta primers. Measured with immunoSEQ multiplex PCR; TCRdb has only the in-frame clones, and not every one. The sample has roughly 180,000 clones; 75% are singletons. The sample comprised PBMCs. Receptors were obtained from a male donor in good health and CMV-seronegative.

This clone appeared a single time. Here the CDR3 reads CASSDRESQHF. The CDR3 DNA is TGTGCCAGCAGTGACAGGGAGTCCCAGCATTTT. The gene calls are TRBV6-6 and TRBJ1-5, with TRBD1 identical over 7 bases. The CDR3 has 11 residues. The V gene end was trimmed by 5 bases and the J gene end by 11 bases; junction bases not matched to a gene: 3. The germline gives CDR1 MNHNY, CDR2 SVGAGI (reference sequence).

V usage is TRBV11-2 and J usage is TRBJ1-1; D perhaps matches TRBD1 (5 bases). Germline CDR1 is SGHAT and CDR2 is FQNNGV. V was clipped by 4 bases and J by 0 bases, with 12 bases between them. This CDR3 is built from 15 residues. CDR3: CASSSPTAMNTEAFF. CDR3 bases: TGTGCCAGCAGCTCCCCGACAGCTATGAACACTGAAGCTTTCTTT.